These 10 T cell receptor beta chains share one sample of origin, sequenced in a study of T cell responses to AZD1222 COVID-19 vaccine. Profiled with immunoSEQ multiplex PCR; TCRdb holds only in-frame clones, not every one. The sample has roughly 110,000 clones, about nine tenths seen once. The starting material was peripheral blood, obtained on day 0 of AZD1222 vaccination. The receptors were gathered from an adult in good health.

Here the CDR3 reads CATSPRTVSRSNQPQHF. The CDR3 DNA is TGTGCCACCAGCCCCCGGACAGTAAGTCGAAGTAATCAGCCCCAGCATTTT. The gene calls are TRBV15 and TRBJ1-5; possible D gene TRBD1, 6 bases. This CDR3 is built from 17 residues. Germline V gene lookup returns CDR1 LNHNV and CDR2 YYDKDF (reference sequence). V was pared by 5 bases and J by 4 bases, with 21 bases between.

Notes on this clone: Mismatch with germline at one junction end may stem from a read error. The V gene is TRBV7-9, the J gene TRBJ1-2; 10 bases align to TRBD1. CDR1 is SEHNR and CDR2 is FQNEAQ in the germline V gene (reference sequence). The CDR3 spans 15 residues. The CDR3 reads CASTLDRTGGYGYTF. Written as DNA, the CDR3 is TGTGCCAGCACCTTAGATCGGACAGGGGGCTATGGCTACACCTTC.

The chain uses TRBV9 and TRBJ1-4; D might be TRBD1 (5 bases). V was shortened by 0 bases and J by 8 bases, with 11 bases between the two germline ends. The V gene's germline CDR1 is SGDLS and CDR2 YYNGEE. This CDR3 has 14 amino acids. The CDR3 protein is CASSVGGQGEKLFF. DNA for the CDR3: TGTGCCAGCAGCGTAGGTGGGCAGGGCGAAAAACTGTTTTTT.

This rearrangement joins TRBV10-3 to TRBJ2-7; tentative D call: TRBD2 (6 bases). Germline CDR1 ENHRY, CDR2 SYGVKD. The germline V and J ends were trimmed by 11 bases and 3 bases, with 8 bases remaining between them. There are 10 residues in the CDR3. CDR3 bases: TGTGCCGCGGGGAGCTACGAGCAGTACTTC. It codes for CAAGSYEQYF.

The V and J genes are TRBV24-1 and TRBJ2-2, with no clear D. V lost 6 bases, J lost 0 bases, and 7 bases lay in between. Germline V lookup: CDR1 KGHDR, CDR2 SFDVKD. This CDR3 comprises 14 residues. The chain's CDR3 is CATSPRSNTGELFF. In DNA form, the CDR3 reads TGTGCCACCAGTCCGCGGTCGAACACCGGGGAGCTGTTTTTT.

The chain combines TRBV5-4 with TRBJ2-7, with 9 bases that match TRBD1. Germline V gene lookup returns CDR1 SGHNT and CDR2 YYREEE (reference sequence). This CDR3 has 15 residues. The V and J ends lost 4 bases and 7 bases, in that order; junction bases with no gene match: 12. The CDR3 DNA reads as TGTGCCAGCAGCAGGGCGGGACAGGGAGTTCGGGAGCAGTACTTC. This codes for CASSRAGQGVREQYF.

The CDR3 here is CASSGRGAPAETQYF. DNA for the CDR3: TGTGCCAGCAGCGGGAGGGGAGCGCCTGCAGAGACCCAGTACTTC. V and J are TRBV9 and TRBJ2-5; the D gene is possibly TRBD2 (6 bases). Germline V gene data show CDR1 as SGDLS and CDR2 as YYNGEE. CDR3 size: 15 residues. The V and J ends lost 3 bases and 4 bases respectively, with 16 bases between them.

The chain has TRBV7-6 and TRBJ1-6; D is undetermined. This CDR3 spans 15 amino acids. V lost 5 bases to trimming and J lost 5 bases, with 13 bases between them. Germline CDR1 is SGHVS and CDR2 is FNYEAQ. The CDR3 loop reads CASSRSRQDNSPLHF. CDR3 DNA: TGTGCCAGCAGCCGGAGTCGGCAGGATAATTCACCCCTCCACTTT.

In this sample, this clone turned up once. The chain uses TRBV4-3 and TRBJ2-7; D not certain. Germline loops: CDR1 LGHNA, CDR2 YSLEER. This CDR3 comprises 15 residues. V lost 0 bases, J lost 2 bases, and 11 bases lay in between. The CDR3 reads CASSQDYSLAYEQYF. The DNA of the CDR3 is TGCGCCAGCAGCCAAGATTACAGTCTAGCCTACGAGCAGTACTTC.

V and J are TRBV27 and TRBJ1-5, with 7 bases identical to TRBD1. The V gene end was trimmed by 2 bases and the J gene end by 7 bases; junction bases not matched to a gene: 2. CDR1 MNHEY and CDR2 SMNVEV come from the germline V gene (reference sequence). This CDR3 contains 13 residues. The CDR3 DNA reads as TGTGCCAGCAGTTTAGACAGGGCCCAGCCCCAGCATTTT. Translating it yields CASSLDRAQPQHF.